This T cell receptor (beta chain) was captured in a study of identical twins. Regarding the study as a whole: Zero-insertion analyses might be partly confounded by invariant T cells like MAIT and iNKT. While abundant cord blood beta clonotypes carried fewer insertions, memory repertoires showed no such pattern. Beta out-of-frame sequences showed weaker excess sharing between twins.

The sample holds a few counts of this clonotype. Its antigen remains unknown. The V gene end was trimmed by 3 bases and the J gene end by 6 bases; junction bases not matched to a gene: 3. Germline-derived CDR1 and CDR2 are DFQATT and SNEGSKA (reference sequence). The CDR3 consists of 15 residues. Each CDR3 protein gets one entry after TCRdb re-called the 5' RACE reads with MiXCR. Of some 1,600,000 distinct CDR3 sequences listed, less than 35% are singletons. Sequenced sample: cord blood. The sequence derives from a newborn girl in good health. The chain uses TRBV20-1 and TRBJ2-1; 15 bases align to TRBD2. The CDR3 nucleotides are TGCAGTGCTAGCCGGACTAGCGGGAGGGCCAATGAGCAGTTCTTC. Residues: CSASRTSGRANEQFF.